These T cell receptor beta chains were read from a single sample in a study of metastatic and nonmetastatic thyroid tumors. TCRdb re-processed the PCR reads through MiXCR. The sample yields around 20,000 clones, approximately 32% seen once. Sample: adjacent normal tissue. Receptor source: a female donor with papillary thyroid cancer or a benign thyroid nodule (not recorded which). Some clones in this sample may be carry-over from other donors' samples. Each CDR3 is given with its conserved first and last residue. The D gene is left open where the match is weak. Some rows mark clone size as missing; the rest say once, few, many or name a class of expanded clone.

d_gene,abundance,j_gene,v_gene,CDR3nt,CDR3aa
NA,NA,TRBJ2-2,TRBV7-2,TGTGCCAGCCGTTATGTAGAGGGGACCGGGGAGCTGTTTTTT,CASRYVEGTGELFF
NA,medium-sized,TRBJ2-2,TRBV30,TGTGCCAGTCGCGGGGGCAGCACCGGGGAGCTGTTTTTT,CASRGGSTGELFF
NA,medium-sized,TRBJ1-2,TRBV20-1,TGCAGTGCTAGAGATCCGGCCAGCTTCTATGGCTACACCTTC,CSARDPASFYGYTF
TRBD1,NA,TRBJ2-2,TRBV19,TGTGCCAGTACACGGGACAGGGAGAGACGGAACACCGGGGAGCTGTTTTTT,CASTRDRERRNTGELFF
TRBD1,medium-sized,TRBJ2-5,TRBV2,TGTGCCAGCAGTGAAGGTGCAGGGGGCGGAGAGACCCAGTACTTC,CASSEGAGGGETQYF
NA,NA,TRBJ1-1,TRBV9,TGTGCCAGCAGCGCCGGACCCTCCGAGGACACTGAGGCTTTCTTT,CASSAGPSEDTEAFF
NA,few,TRBJ1-1,TRBV28,TGTGCCAGCAGGCCTGATAACTTGAACACTGAAGCTTTCTTT,CASRPDNLNTEAFF
TRBD1,medium-sized,TRBJ2-7,TRBV28,TGTGCCATCCAGGCAGGGGGCCCAATTGGCGAGCAGTACTTC,CAIQAGGPIGEQYF
TRBD1,few,TRBJ1-2,TRBV15,TGTGCCACCAGCAGAGACAGTACAGGGGGCAGATATGGCTACACCTTC,CATSRDSTGGRYGYTF
NA,NA,TRBJ1-4,TRBV6-1,TGTGCCAGCTTGAACGCCCAGGGGCAGCAGGGAGGAAAACTGTTTTTT,CASLNAQGQQGGKLFF
NA,NA,TRBJ1-1,TRBV20-1,TGCAGTGCGCACTCTGCTACTGCAGGGGAGACTGAAGCTTTCTTT,CSAHSATAGETEAFF
NA,few,TRBJ2-2,TRBV15,TGTGCCACCAGCAGAGATCGAGCAGGGGAAACCGGGGAGCTGTTTTTT,CATSRDRAGETGELFF
TRBD1,NA,TRBJ1-2,TRBV30,TGTGCCTGGAGTTCCGCAGGGGGCGGCTATGGCTACACCTTC,CAWSSAGGGYGYTF
TRBD1,many,TRBJ2-3,TRBV24-1,TGTGCCACCAGTGATCCCGGGACAGTGTCAGATACGCAGTATTTT,CATSDPGTVSDTQYF
NA,many,TRBJ1-2,TRBV5-6,TGTGCCAGCAGCTTGAACCGGGTGGCCCTCTTCTATGGCTACACCTTC,CASSLNRVALFYGYTF
NA,few,TRBJ2-7,TRBV3-1,TGTGCCAGCAGCCAAGAGTGGCAGGGGTACGAGCAGTACTTC,CASSQEWQGYEQYF
NA,many,TRBJ1-1,TRBV19,TGTGCCAGCCACGGGGGGGCAGGGCTCACTGAAGCTTTCTTT,CASHGGAGLTEAFF
NA,NA,TRBJ1-6,TRBV6-5,TGTGCCAGCAGTTACAGGAGGCCACAGCTGTCCTATAATTCACCCCTCCACTTT,CASSYRRPQLSYNSPLHF
NA,NA,TRBJ2-3,TRBV20-1,TGCAGTGCTACCCCCTACCGGGAGTATGGGACAGATACGCAGTATTTT,CSATPYREYGTDTQYF
NA,many,TRBJ2-1,TRBV10-3,TGTGCCATGGCGGGGGCGGCCGCGGTTTACAATGAGCAGTTCTTC,CAMAGAAAVYNEQFF
TRBD1,many,TRBJ1-3,TRBV9,TGTGCCAGCAGCGAACAGGGACAGGGGGCTTACTCTGGAAACACCATATATTTT,CASSEQGQGAYSGNTIYF
NA,few,TRBJ2-3,TRBV12-3/TRBV12-4,TGTGCCAGCAGTTTTGCTAGCACAGATACGCAGTATTTT,CASSFASTDTQYF
NA,NA,TRBJ2-5,TRBV6-1,TGTGCCAGCAGTCAAACGGGTGCAACCCAAGAGACCCAGTACTTC,CASSQTGATQETQYF
NA,NA,TRBJ1-1,TRBV5-1,TGCGCCAGCAGCTTGGGCTTAGTACCCGGGGCTTTCTTT,CASSLGLVPGAFF
NA,NA,TRBJ1-3,TRBV6-1,TGTGCCAGCCGGGACCGCGGCTCTGGAAACACCATATATTTT,CASRDRGSGNTIYF
NA,NA,TRBJ1-1,TRBV30,TGTGCCTGGAGTGAGTCGGGGCTGGAAAACACTGAAGCTTTCTTT,CAWSESGLENTEAFF
NA,NA,TRBJ2-7,TRBV5-1,TGCGCCAGCAGCTGGTCCAGCTCCTACGAGCAGTACTTC,CASSWSSSYEQYF
NA,medium-sized,TRBJ1-5,TRBV15,TGTGCCACCAGCAGCACGGGAAGGGAGCCCCAGCATTTT,CATSSTGREPQHF
NA,NA,TRBJ2-7,TRBV20-1,TGCAGTGCTAGAGACCCCGAGGGTCTGGGGAGTGAGCAGTACTTC,CSARDPEGLGSEQYF
TRBD2,NA,TRBJ2-3,TRBV6-2/TRBV6-3,TGTGCCAGCAGTTACGGTAGCGGGGGTAGTGCGCAGTATTTT,CASSYGSGGSAQYF
NA,medium-sized,TRBJ1-3,TRBV12-3/TRBV12-4,TGTGCCAGCAGGATCCAGGGGACTGGAAACACCATATATTTT,CASRIQGTGNTIYF